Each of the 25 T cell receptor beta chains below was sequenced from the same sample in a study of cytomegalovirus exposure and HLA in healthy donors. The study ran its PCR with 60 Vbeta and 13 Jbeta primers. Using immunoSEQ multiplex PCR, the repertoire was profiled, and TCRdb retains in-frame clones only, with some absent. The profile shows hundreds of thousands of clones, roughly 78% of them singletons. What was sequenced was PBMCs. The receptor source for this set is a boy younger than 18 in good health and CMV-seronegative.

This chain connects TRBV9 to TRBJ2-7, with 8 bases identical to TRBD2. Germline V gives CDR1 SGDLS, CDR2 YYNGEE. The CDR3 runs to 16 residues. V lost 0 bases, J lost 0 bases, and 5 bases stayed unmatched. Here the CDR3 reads CASSVGVAGSSYEQYF. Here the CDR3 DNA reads TGTGCCAGCAGCGTAGGAGTAGCGGGAAGCTCCTACGAGCAGTACTTC.

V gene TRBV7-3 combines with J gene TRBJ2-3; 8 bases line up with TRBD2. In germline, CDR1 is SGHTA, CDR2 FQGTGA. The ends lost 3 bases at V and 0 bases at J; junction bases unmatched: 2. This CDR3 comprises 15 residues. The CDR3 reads CASSLGLESTDTQYF. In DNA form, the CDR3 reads TGTGCCAGCAGCTTGGGACTAGAGAGCACAGATACGCAGTATTTT.

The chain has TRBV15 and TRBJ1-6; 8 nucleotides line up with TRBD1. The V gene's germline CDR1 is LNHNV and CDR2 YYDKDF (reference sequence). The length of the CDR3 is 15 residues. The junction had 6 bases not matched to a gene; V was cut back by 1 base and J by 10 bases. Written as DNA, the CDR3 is TGTGCCACCAGCAGAGCAGGACAGGGCGCCTCACCCCTCCACTTT. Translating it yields CATSRAGQGASPLHF.

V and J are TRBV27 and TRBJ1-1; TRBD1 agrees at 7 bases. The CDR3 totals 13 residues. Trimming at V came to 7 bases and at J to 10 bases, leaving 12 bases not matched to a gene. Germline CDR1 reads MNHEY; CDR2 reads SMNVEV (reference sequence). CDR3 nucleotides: TGTGCCAGCACCCCAGCAACAGGGGTGAGAGCTTTCTTT. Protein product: CASTPATGVRAFF.

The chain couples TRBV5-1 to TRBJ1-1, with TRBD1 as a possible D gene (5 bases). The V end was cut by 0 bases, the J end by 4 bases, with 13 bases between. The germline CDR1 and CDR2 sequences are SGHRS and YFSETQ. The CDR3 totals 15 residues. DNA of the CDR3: TGCGCCAGCAGCTTGGGGGGCCGCGGGGGCACTGAAGCTTTCTTT. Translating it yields CASSLGGRGGTEAFF.

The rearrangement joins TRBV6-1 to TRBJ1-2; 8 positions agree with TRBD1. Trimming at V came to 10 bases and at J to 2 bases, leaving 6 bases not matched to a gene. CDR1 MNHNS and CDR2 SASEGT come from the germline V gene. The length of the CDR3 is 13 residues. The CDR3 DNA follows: TGTGCCATCTGGACAGGGCTGAACTATGGCTACACCTTC. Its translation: CAIWTGLNYGYTF.

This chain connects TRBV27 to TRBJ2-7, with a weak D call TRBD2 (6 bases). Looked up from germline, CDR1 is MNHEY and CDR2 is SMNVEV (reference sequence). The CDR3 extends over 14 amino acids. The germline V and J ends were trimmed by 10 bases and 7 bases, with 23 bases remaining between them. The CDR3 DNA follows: TGTGCCACCTCTGGAGTGGGTTGGGGGGAGGAGCAGTACTTC. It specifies CATSGVGWGEEQYF.

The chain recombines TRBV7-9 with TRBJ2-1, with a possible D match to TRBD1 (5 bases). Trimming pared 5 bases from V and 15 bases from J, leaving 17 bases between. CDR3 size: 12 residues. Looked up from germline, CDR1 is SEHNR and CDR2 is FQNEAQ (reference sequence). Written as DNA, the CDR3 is TGTGCCAGCAGCCTCCAAACCGTGGGGCGGTTCTTC. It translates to CASSLQTVGRFF.

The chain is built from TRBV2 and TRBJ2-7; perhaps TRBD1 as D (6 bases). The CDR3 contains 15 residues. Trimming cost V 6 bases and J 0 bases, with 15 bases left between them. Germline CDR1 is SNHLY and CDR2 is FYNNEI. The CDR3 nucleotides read TGTGCCAGCAGAAAAGATCGACAGGTCTCCTACGAGCAGTACTTC. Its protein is CASRKDRQVSYEQYF.

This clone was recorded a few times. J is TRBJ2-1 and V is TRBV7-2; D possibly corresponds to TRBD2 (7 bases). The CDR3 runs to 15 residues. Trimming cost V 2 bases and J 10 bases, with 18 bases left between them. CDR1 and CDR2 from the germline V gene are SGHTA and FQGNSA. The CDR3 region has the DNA TGTGCCAGCAGCTTATCGTGGGGGGGCGTGGAAGAGCAGTTCTTC. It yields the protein CASSLSWGGVEEQFF.

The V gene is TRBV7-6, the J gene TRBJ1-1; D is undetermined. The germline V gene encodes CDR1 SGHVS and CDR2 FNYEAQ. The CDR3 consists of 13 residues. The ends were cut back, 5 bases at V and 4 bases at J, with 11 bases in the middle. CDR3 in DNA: TGTGCCAGCAGCAACCTCCGGGGCACTGAAGCTTTCTTT. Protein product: CASSNLRGTEAFF.

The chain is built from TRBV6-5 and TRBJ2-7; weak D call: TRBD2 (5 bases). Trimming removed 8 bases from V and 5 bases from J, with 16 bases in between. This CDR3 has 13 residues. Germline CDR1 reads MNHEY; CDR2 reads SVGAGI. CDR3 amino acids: CASRSPGRDEQYF. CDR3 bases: TGTGCCAGCCGGTCCCCCGGGCGGGACGAGCAGTACTTC.

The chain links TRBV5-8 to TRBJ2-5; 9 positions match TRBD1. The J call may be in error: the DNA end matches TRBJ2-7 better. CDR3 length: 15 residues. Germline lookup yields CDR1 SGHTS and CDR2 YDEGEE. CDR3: CASSLPGQGSYEQYF. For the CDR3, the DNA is TGTGCCAGCAGCTTACCGGGACAGGGCTCTTACGAGCAGTACTTC.

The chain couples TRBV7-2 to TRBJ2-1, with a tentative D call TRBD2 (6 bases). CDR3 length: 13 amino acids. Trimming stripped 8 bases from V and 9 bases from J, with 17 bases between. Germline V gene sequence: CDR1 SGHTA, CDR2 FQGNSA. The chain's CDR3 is CASEIIAASEQFF. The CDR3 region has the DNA TGTGCCAGCGAGATAATAGCGGCTAGTGAGCAGTTCTTC.

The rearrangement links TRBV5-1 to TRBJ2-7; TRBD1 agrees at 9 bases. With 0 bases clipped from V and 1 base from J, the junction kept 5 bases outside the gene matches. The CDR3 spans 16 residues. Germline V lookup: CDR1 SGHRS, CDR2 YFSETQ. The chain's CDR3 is CASSLGEDRGSYEQYF. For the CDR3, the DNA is TGCGCCAGCAGCTTGGGAGAGGACAGGGGTTCCTACGAGCAGTACTTC.

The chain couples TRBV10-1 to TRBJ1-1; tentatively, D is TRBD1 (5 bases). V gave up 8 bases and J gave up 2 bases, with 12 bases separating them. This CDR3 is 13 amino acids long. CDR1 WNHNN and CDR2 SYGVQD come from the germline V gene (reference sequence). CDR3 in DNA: TGCGCCAGCCAACCCAGGGATAACACTGAAGCTTTCTTT. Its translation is CASQPRDNTEAFF.

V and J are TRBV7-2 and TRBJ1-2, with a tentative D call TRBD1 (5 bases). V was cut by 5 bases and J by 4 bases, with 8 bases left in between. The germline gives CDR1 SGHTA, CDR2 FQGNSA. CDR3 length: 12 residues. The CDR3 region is CASSGGFYGYTF. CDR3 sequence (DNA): TGTGCCAGCAGCGGGGGGTTCTATGGCTACACCTTC.

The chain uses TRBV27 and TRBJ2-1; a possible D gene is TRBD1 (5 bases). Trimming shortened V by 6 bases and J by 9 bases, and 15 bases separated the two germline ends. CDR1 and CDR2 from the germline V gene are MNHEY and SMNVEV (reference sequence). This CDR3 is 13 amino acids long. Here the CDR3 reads CASSPGIVIEQFF. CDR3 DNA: TGTGCCAGCAGCCCAGGGATAGTAATTGAGCAGTTCTTC.

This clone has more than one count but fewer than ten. The CDR3 DNA reads TGTGCCAGCAGCTTAACGAGAGAGCAGTTCTTC. Protein sequence: CASSLTREQFF. This sequence joins TRBV11-2 and TRBJ2-1; D uncertain. Germline loops: CDR1 SGHAT, CDR2 FQNNGV. This CDR3 contains 11 residues. V was cut by 2 bases and J by 10 bases, with 6 bases left in between.

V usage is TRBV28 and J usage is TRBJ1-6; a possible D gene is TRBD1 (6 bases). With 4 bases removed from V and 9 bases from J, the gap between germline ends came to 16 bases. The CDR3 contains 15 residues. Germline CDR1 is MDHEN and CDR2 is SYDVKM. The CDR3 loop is CASSSTGIGGSPLHF. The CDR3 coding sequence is TGTGCCAGCAGTTCTACAGGGATTGGGGGTTCACCCCTCCACTTT.

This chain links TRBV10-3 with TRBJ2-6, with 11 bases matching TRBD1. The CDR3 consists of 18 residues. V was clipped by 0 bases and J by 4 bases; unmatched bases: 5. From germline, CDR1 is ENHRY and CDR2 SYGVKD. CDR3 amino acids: CAISESDRGPPGANVLTF. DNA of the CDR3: TGTGCCATCAGTGAGTCGGACAGGGGGCCCCCGGGGGCCAACGTCCTGACTTTC.

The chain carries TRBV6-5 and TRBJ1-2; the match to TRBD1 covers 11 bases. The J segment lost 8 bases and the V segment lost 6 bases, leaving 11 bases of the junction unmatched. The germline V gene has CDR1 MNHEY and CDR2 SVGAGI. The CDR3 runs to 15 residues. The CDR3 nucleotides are TGTGCCAGCAGCCAAAACCGGGACAGGGGGAGAGGCTACACCTTC. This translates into CASSQNRDRGRGYTF.

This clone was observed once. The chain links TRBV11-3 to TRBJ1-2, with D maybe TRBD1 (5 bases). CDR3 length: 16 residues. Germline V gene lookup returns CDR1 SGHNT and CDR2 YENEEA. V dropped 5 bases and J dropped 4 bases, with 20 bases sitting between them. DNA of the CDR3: TGTGCCAGCAGCCCAAGAAGAACAGGCTGGGGCTATGGCTACACCTTC. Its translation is CASSPRRTGWGYGYTF. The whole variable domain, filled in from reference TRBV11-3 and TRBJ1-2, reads EAGVVQSPRYKIIEKKQPVAFWCNPISGHNTLYWYLQNLGQGPELLIRYENEEAVDDSQLPKDRFSAERLKGVDSTLKIQPAELGDSAVYLCASSPRRTGWGYGYTFGSGTRLTVV.

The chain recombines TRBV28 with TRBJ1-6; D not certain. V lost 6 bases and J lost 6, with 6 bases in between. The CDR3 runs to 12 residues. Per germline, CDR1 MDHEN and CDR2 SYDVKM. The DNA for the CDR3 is TGTGCCAGCAGGGGCAGTAATTCACCCCTCCACTTT. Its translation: CASRGSNSPLHF.

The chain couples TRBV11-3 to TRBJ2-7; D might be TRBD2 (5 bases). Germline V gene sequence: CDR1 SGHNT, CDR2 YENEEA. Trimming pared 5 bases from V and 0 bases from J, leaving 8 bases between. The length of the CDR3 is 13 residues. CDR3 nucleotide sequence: TGTGCCAGCAGCGCGGGTCTCTCCTACGAGCAGTACTTC. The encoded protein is CASSAGLSYEQYF.